What follows describes a single T cell receptor (beta chain). A read error may account for a junction end that differs from germline. These data come from a study of blood T cell repertoires in COVID-19. Study in general: In each case, the material was cDNA or gDNA derived from T cells, B-cell-depleted T cells, or PBMCs.

CDR3 length: 16 amino acids. Germline CDR1 is ENHRY and CDR2 is SYGVKD. Methods used by the authors: Scientists estimated how many nucleated cells there were by amplifying reference gene primers. The method was immunoSEQ multiplex PCR; TCRdb's version includes in-frame clones alone and lacks a portion of them. The V and J calls and clone size come from that table; D and trimming were worked out from the DNA. This repertoire shows roughly 150,000 clones, 80% to 90% found once; its top ten account for 9.8%. The sequenced sample was peripheral blood. This receptor was identified in a woman aged 50 to 60 with acute or convalescent COVID-19. This chain links TRBV10-3 with TRBJ2-1; maybe TRBD2 (7 bases). Here the CDR3 reads CAIREPGGGGFNEQFF. In nucleotides, the CDR3 is TGTGCCATCCGTGAGCCGGGGGGAGGGGGTTTCAATGAGCAGTTCTTC.